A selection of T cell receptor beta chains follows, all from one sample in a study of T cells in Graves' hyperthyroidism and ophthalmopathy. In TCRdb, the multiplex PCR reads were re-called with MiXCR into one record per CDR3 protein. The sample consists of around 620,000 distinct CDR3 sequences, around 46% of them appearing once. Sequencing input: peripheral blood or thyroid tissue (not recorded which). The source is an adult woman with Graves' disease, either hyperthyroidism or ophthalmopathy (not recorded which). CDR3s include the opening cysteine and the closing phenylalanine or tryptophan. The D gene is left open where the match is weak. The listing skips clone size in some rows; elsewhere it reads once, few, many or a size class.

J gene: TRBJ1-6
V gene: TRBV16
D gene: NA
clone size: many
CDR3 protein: CASSQYEGSGQSPLHF
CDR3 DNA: TGTGCCAGCAGCCAATATGAGGGGTCGGGGCAATCACCCCTCCACTTT

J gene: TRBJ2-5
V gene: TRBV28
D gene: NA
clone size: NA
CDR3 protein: CASSFPLPRGTQYF
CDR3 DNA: TGTGCCAGCAGTTTTCCCTTACCTAGGGGGACCCAGTACTTC

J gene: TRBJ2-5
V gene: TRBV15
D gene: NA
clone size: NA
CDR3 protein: CATSSQASLQETQYF
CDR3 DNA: TGTGCCACCAGCAGCCAAGCCAGCCTCCAAGAGACCCAGTACTTC

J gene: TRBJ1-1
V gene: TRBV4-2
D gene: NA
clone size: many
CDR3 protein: CASSQDRFNTEAFF
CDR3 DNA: TGTGCCAGCAGCCAAGATCGTTTCAACACTGAAGCTTTCTTT

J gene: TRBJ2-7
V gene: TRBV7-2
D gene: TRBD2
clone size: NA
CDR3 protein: CASSSGLAGSYEQYF
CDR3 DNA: TGTGCCAGCAGCTCGGGACTAGCGGGATCTTACGAGCAGTACTTC

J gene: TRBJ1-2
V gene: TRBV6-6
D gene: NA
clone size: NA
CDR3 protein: CAFRTDYGYTF
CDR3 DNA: TGTGCCTTCCGGACCGACTATGGCTACACCTTC

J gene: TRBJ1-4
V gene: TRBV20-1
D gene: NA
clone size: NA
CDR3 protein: CSADGVLKLFF
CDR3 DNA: TGCAGTGCCGACGGCGTGTTGAAACTGTTTTTT

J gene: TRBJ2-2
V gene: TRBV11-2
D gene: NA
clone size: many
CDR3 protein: CASSLELPGELFF
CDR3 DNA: TGTGCCAGCAGCTTAGAATTGCCCGGGGAGCTGTTTTTT

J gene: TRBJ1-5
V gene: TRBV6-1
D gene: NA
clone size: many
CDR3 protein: CASSEGAGPQPQHF
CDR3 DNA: TGTGCCAGCAGTGAAGGGGCGGGACCGCAGCCCCAGCATTTT

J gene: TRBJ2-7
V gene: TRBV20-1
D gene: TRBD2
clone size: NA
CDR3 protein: CSAGRDGSHEQYF
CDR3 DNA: TGCAGTGCTGGGAGGGACGGTTCCCACGAGCAGTACTTC

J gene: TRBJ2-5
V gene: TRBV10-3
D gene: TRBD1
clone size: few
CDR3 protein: CAISGDRGDQPQYF
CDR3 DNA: TGTGCCATCAGTGGGGACAGGGGAGATCAGCCCCAGTACTTC

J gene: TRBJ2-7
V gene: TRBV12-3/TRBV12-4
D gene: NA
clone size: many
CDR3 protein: CASTTRGFEQYF
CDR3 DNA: TGTGCCAGCACGACCAGGGGTTTCGAGCAGTACTTC

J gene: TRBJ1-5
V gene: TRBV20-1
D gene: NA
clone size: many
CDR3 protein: CSARDIRSNQPQHF
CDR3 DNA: TGCAGTGCTAGAGATATCCGTAGCAATCAGCCCCAGCATTTT

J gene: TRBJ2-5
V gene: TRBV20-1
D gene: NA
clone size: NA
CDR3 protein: CSAQGDSNQPQYF
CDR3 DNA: TGCAGTGCCCAGGGAGATAGCAATCAGCCCCAGTACTTC

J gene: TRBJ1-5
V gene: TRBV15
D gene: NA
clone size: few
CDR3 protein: CATSSLGGDQPQHF
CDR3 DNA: TGTGCCACCAGCAGCTTGGGGGGGGATCAGCCCCAGCATTTT

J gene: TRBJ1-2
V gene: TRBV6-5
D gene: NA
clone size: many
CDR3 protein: CASSYSITGPLVSYTF
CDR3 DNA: TGTGCCAGCAGTTACTCGATAACAGGGCCCCTCGTTAGCTACACCTTC

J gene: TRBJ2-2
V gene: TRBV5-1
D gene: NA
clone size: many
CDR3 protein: CASSPSGTTTSWAGELFF
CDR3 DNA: TGCGCCAGCAGCCCGTCCGGGACGACGACTTCATGGGCCGGGGAGCTGTTTTTT

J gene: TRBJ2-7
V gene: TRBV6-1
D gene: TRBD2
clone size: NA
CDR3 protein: CASSGGWGRGEQYF
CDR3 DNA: TGTGCCAGCAGTGGGGGATGGGGGAGGGGCGAGCAGTACTTC

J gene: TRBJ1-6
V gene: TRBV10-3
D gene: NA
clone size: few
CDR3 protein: CAISELLGVSPLHF
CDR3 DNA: TGTGCCATCAGTGAGTTACTAGGCGTATCACCCCTCCACTTT

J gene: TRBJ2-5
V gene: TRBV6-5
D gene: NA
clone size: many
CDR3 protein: CASRTVPQETQYF
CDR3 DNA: TGTGCCAGCAGAACCGTACCCCAAGAGACCCAGTACTTC

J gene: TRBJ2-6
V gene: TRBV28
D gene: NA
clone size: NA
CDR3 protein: CASITGTIFSGANVLTF
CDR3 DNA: TGTGCCAGCATAACCGGGACAATATTCTCTGGGGCCAACGTCCTGACTTTC

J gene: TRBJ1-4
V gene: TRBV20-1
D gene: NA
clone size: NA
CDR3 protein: CSASRTRGSVREKLFF
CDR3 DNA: TGCAGTGCCAGCAGGACTCGGGGGTCGGTGAGGGAAAAACTGTTTTTT

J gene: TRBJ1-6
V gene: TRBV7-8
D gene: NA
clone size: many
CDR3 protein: CASSTQGYGGPLHF
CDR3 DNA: TGTGCCAGCAGCACGCAAGGTTATGGCGGACCCCTCCACTTT

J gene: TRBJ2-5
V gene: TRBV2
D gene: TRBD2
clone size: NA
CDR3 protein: CAISEGTSSPIQYF
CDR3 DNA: TGTGCCATCAGTGAAGGGACTAGCTCGCCTATTCAGTACTTC

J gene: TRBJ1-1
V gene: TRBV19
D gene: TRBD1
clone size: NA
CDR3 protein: CASSSPGGANTEAFF
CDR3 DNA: TGTGCCAGTAGTAGCCCAGGGGGCGCAAACACTGAAGCTTTCTTT

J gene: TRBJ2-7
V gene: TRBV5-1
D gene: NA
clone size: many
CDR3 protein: CASSLRAGGGEQYF
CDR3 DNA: TGCGCCAGCAGCTTGCGGGCAGGAGGTGGCGAGCAGTACTTC

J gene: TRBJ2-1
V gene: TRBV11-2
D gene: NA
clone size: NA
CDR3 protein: CASSFGTLNEQFF
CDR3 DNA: TGTGCCAGCAGCTTCGGGACTCTCAATGAGCAGTTCTTC

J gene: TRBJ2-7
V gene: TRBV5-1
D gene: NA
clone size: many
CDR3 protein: CASRSTDPREQYF
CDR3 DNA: TGCGCCAGCAGATCCACAGACCCGCGCGAGCAGTACTTC

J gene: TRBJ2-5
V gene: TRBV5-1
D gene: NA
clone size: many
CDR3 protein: CASSSASRNEETQYF
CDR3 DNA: TGCGCCAGCAGCTCCGCCAGTCGGAATGAAGAGACCCAGTACTTC

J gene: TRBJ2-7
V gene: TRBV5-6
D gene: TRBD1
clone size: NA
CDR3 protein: CASSLVDRMSEQYF
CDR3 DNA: TGTGCCAGCAGCTTGGTGGACAGGATGAGCGAGCAGTACTTC

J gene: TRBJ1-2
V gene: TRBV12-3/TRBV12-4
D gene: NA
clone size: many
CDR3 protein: CASSLGRIGGYTF
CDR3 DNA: TGTGCCAGCAGCTTGGGCCGAATAGGGGGCTACACCTTC

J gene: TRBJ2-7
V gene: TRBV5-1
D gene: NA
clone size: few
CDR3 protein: CASSLGSWVRRIDYEQYF
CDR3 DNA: TGCGCCAGCAGCTTAGGGTCGTGGGTCCGAAGGATCGACTACGAGCAGTACTTC

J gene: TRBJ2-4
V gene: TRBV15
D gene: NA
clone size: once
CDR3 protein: CATSTLQGAKNIQYF
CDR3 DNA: TGTGCCACCAGCACTCTACAGGGAGCCAAAAACATTCAGTACTTC

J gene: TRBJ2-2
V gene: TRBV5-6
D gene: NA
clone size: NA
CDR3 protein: CASNPGTGELFF
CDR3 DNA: TGTGCCAGCAACCCGGGCACCGGGGAGCTGTTTTTT

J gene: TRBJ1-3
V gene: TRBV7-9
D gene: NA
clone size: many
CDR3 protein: CASSLGRTEIVKGRGNTIYF
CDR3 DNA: TGTGCCAGCAGCTTAGGGCGGACAGAGATCGTTAAAGGTCGTGGAAACACCATATATTTT

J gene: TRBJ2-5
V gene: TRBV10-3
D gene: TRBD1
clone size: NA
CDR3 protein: CAIGSQGARGETQYF
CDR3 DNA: TGTGCCATCGGGTCTCAGGGGGCGCGTGGGGAGACCCAGTACTTC

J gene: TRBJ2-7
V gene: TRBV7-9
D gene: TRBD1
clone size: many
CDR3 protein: CASSTHGTGQYEQYF
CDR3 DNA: TGTGCCAGCAGCACCCACGGGACAGGGCAATACGAGCAGTACTTC

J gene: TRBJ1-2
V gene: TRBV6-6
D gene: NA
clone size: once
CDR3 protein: CATKDGWGYYGYTF
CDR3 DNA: TGTGCCACCAAAGACGGATGGGGCTACTATGGCTACACCTTC

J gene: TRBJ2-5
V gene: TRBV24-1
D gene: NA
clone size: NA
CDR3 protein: CASSEGGTTQETQYF
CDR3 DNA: TGTGCCAGCAGTGAAGGCGGAACAACCCAAGAGACCCAGTACTTC

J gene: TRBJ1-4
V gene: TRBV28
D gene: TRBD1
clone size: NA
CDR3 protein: CASSSDRGEKLFF
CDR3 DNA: TGTGCCAGCAGCTCTGACAGGGGCGAAAAACTGTTTTTT

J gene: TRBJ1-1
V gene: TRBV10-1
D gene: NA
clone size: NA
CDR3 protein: CATGEGFASEAFF
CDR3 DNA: TGCGCCACCGGAGAGGGCTTCGCGTCTGAAGCTTTCTTT